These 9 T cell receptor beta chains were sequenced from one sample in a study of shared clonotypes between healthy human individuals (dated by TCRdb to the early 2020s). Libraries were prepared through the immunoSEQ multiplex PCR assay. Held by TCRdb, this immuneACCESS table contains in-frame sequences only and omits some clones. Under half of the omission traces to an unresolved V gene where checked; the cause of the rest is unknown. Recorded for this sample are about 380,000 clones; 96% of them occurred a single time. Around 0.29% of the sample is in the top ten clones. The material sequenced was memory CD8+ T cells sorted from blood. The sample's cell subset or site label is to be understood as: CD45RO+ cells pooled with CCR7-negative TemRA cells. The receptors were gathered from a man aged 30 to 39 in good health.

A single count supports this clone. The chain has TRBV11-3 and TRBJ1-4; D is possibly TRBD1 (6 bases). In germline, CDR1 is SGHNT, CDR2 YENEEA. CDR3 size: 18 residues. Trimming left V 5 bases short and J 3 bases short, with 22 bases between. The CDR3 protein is CASSLLIRGDFSNEKLFF. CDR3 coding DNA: TGTGCCAGCAGCCTTTTGATCAGGGGAGATTTTTCTAATGAAAAACTGTTTTTT. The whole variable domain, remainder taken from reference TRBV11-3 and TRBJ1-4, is EAGVVQSPRYKIIEKKQPVAFWCNPISGHNTLYWYLQNLGQGPELLIRYENEEAVDDSQLPKDRFSAERLKGVDSTLKIQPAELGDSAVYLCASSLLIRGDFSNEKLFFGSGTQLSVL.

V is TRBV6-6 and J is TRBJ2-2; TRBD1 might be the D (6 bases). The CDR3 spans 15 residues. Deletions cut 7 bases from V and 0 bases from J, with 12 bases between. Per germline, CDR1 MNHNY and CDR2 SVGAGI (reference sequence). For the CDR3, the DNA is TGTGCCAGCACACTGACAGGCGCGAACACCGGGGAGCTGTTTTTT. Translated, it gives CASTLTGANTGELFF.

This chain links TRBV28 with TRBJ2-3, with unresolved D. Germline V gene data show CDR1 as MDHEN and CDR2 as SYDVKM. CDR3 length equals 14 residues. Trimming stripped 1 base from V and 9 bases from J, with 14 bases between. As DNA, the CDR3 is TGTGCCAGCAGTTTATCGTCAGACCGGTCCACGCAGTATTTT. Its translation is CASSLSSDRSTQYF.

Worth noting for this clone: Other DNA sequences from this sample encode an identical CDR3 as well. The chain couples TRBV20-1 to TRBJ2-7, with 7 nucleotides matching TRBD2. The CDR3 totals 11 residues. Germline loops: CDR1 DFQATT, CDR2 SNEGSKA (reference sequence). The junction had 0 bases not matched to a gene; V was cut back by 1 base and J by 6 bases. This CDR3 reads CSARGGGEQYF. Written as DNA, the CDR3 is TGCAGTGCTAGAGGCGGGGGCGAGCAGTACTTC.

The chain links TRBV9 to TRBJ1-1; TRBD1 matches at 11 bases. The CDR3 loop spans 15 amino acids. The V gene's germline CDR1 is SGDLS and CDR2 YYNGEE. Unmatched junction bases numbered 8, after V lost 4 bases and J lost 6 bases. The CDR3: CASSPKGQGVAEAFF. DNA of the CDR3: TGTGCCAGCAGCCCCAAGGGACAGGGGGTCGCTGAAGCTTTCTTT. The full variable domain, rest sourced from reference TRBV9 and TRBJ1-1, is DSGVTQTPKHLITATGQRVTLRCSPRSGDLSVYWYQQSLDQGLQFLIQYYNGEERAKGNILERFSAQQFPDLHSELNLSSLELGDSALYFCASSPKGQGVAEAFFGQGTRLTVV.

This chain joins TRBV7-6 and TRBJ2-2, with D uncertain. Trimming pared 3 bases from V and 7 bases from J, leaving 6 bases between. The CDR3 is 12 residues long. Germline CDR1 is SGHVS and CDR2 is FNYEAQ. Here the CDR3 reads CASSLGNGELFF. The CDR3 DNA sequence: TGTGCCAGCAGCTTGGGGAACGGGGAGCTGTTTTTT.

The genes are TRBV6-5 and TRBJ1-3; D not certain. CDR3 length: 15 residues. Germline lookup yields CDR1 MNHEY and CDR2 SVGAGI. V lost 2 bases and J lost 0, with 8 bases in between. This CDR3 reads CASSYRASSGNTIYF. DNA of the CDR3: TGTGCCAGCAGTTACAGGGCCAGCTCTGGAAACACCATATATTTT.

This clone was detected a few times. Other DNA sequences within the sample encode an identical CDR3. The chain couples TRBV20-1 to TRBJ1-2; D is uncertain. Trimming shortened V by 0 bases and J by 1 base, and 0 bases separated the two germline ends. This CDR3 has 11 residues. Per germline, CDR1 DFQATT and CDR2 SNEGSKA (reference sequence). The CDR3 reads CSARDNYGYTF. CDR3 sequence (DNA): TGCAGTGCTAGAGATAACTATGGCTACACCTTC.

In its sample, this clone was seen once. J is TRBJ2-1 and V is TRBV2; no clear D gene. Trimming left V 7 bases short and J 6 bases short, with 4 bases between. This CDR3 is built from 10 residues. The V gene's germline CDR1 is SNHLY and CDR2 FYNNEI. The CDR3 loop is CASTSNEQFF. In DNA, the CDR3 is TGTGCCAGCACTAGCAATGAGCAGTTCTTC.